Listed below are T cell receptor beta chains from one sample, sequenced in a study of identical twins. TCRdb re-analysed the 5' RACE reads in MiXCR, keeping a single row per CDR3 protein. The sample records about 550,000 distinct CDR3 sequences, about 22% being singletons. These data also formed part of another study, on yellow fever vaccine responses in identical twins.

The sample consisted of CD4+ T cells sorted from blood. These receptors were collected from a woman aged 18-29 years in good health. The CDR3 runs from the conserved cysteine through the conserved F or W. Fields, in order: V gene, J gene, D gene, CDR3 protein. A D gene is named only where the DNA matches it firmly.

v_gene: TRBV10-3
j_gene: TRBJ2-1
d_gene: .
CDR3aa: CAISEGTTEQFF

v_gene: TRBV5-5
j_gene: TRBJ2-7
d_gene: TRBD1
CDR3aa: CASSRDPGGYEQYF

v_gene: TRBV18
j_gene: TRBJ1-2
d_gene: .
CDR3aa: CASSPGADVYGYTF

v_gene: TRBV28
j_gene: TRBJ2-4
d_gene: TRBD1
CDR3aa: CASRPTQGVVKNIQYF

v_gene: TRBV20-1
j_gene: TRBJ2-1
d_gene: .
CDR3aa: CSARAGGHSPYNEQFF

v_gene: TRBV20-1
j_gene: TRBJ2-7
d_gene: TRBD2
CDR3aa: CSARDGTTEQYF

v_gene: TRBV14
j_gene: TRBJ2-1
d_gene: TRBD2
CDR3aa: CASSQVAPSGRKNEQFF

v_gene: TRBV5-1
j_gene: TRBJ2-2
d_gene: .
CDR3aa: CASSLRGQTGELFF

v_gene: TRBV12-3/TRBV12-4
j_gene: TRBJ2-3
d_gene: TRBD2
CDR3aa: CASSPRAGGLSTDTQYF

v_gene: TRBV6-5
j_gene: TRBJ1-2
d_gene: .
CDR3aa: CASSSRGQDYGYTF

v_gene: TRBV7-3
j_gene: TRBJ1-1
d_gene: .
CDR3aa: CASSLFEQTEAFF

v_gene: TRBV4-1
j_gene: TRBJ2-3
d_gene: .
CDR3aa: CASSQDGGSDTQYF

v_gene: TRBV20-1
j_gene: TRBJ2-3
d_gene: .
CDR3aa: CSASFTHRSDTQYF

v_gene: TRBV12-3/TRBV12-4
j_gene: TRBJ2-3
d_gene: TRBD1
CDR3aa: CASSFRDRSHTDTQYF

v_gene: TRBV5-1
j_gene: TRBJ1-5
d_gene: .
CDR3aa: CASSFDGEMAQHF

v_gene: TRBV13
j_gene: TRBJ1-1
d_gene: .
CDR3aa: CASSLIGAGNEAFF

v_gene: TRBV3-1
j_gene: TRBJ1-2
d_gene: TRBD1
CDR3aa: CASTASESRGNYGYTF

v_gene: TRBV2
j_gene: TRBJ2-1
d_gene: .
CDR3aa: CASSEQWWPRSSYNEQFF

v_gene: TRBV15
j_gene: TRBJ2-1
d_gene: TRBD2
CDR3aa: CATSRDQGLAGGSSYNEQFF

v_gene: TRBV19
j_gene: TRBJ1-5
d_gene: .
CDR3aa: CASSVVSSNQPQHF

v_gene: TRBV20-1
j_gene: TRBJ1-6
d_gene: TRBD1
CDR3aa: CSARDSPQGADSPLHF

v_gene: TRBV12-3/TRBV12-4
j_gene: TRBJ1-4
d_gene: .
CDR3aa: CASSPVGISTNEKLFF

v_gene: TRBV11-2
j_gene: TRBJ1-1
d_gene: .
CDR3aa: CASSPNTNTEAFF

v_gene: TRBV5-1
j_gene: TRBJ2-1
d_gene: .
CDR3aa: CASSFSVAENEQFF

v_gene: TRBV12-3/TRBV12-4
j_gene: TRBJ1-1
d_gene: .
CDR3aa: CASSRAGQNTEAFF

v_gene: TRBV3-1
j_gene: TRBJ2-7
d_gene: TRBD2
CDR3aa: CASSPQLASYEQYF

v_gene: TRBV10-3
j_gene: TRBJ1-1
d_gene: TRBD1
CDR3aa: CAISTTGAGTEAFF

v_gene: TRBV20-1
j_gene: TRBJ2-7
d_gene: TRBD2
CDR3aa: CSADPGLAFYEQYF

v_gene: TRBV29-1
j_gene: TRBJ2-7
d_gene: TRBD2
CDR3aa: CSVVLAGVSYEQYF

v_gene: TRBV12-3/TRBV12-4
j_gene: TRBJ2-5
d_gene: TRBD2
CDR3aa: CASSPRGSGGAGETQYF

v_gene: TRBV5-1
j_gene: TRBJ2-5
d_gene: .
CDR3aa: CASSYSGMHQETQYF

v_gene: TRBV28
j_gene: TRBJ1-5
d_gene: .
CDR3aa: CASSLGDLGQPQHF

v_gene: TRBV25-1
j_gene: TRBJ2-5
d_gene: TRBD2
CDR3aa: CASSKSGTQETQYF

v_gene: TRBV5-5
j_gene: TRBJ2-7
d_gene: .
CDR3aa: CASSFLRESEQYF

v_gene: TRBV19
j_gene: TRBJ2-3
d_gene: TRBD2
CDR3aa: CASSIISGGTDTQYF

v_gene: TRBV20-1
j_gene: TRBJ2-7
d_gene: .
CDR3aa: CSVAPTGAGEDEQYF

v_gene: TRBV5-1
j_gene: TRBJ2-1
d_gene: TRBD2
CDR3aa: CASRYSGLAGLASYNEQFF

v_gene: TRBV18
j_gene: TRBJ2-4
d_gene: .
CDR3aa: CASSPSEGRVSFKNIQYF

v_gene: TRBV7-8
j_gene: TRBJ2-3
d_gene: TRBD2
CDR3aa: CASSPMTSGSSEQYF

v_gene: TRBV6-1
j_gene: TRBJ2-3
d_gene: .
CDR3aa: CASRTARTDTQYF

v_gene: TRBV5-6
j_gene: TRBJ2-1
d_gene: TRBD1
CDR3aa: CASTQGVTYNEQFF

v_gene: TRBV28
j_gene: TRBJ1-2
d_gene: .
CDR3aa: CASSPRGGQVYGYTF

v_gene: TRBV7-2
j_gene: TRBJ2-1
d_gene: .
CDR3aa: CASSALKEQFF

v_gene: TRBV5-1
j_gene: TRBJ1-2
d_gene: TRBD1
CDR3aa: CASADRVDYGYTF